Below are 20 T cell receptor beta chains sequenced from a single sample in a study of cytomegalovirus exposure and HLA in healthy donors. Researchers ran the PCR with 60 Vbeta and 13 Jbeta primers. Sequenced by immunoSEQ multiplex PCR; TCRdb stores in-frame clones only, minus some. The table lists around 120,000 clones, around 73% of them singletons. The sample was PBMCs. Source of these receptors: a middle-aged woman in good health and CMV-seropositive.

There are a few counts of this clone. The rearrangement joins TRBV7-9 to TRBJ1-2; D ambiguous. The CDR3 length is 13 residues. The V end lost 0 bases, the J end lost 8 bases, and 10 bases lay between the germline ends. Germline CDR1 reads SEHNR; CDR2 reads FQNEAQ (reference sequence). The chain's CDR3 is CASSLAEGSGYTF. The DNA of the CDR3 is TGTGCCAGCAGCTTAGCGGAGGGTTCGGGCTACACCTTC.

This chain uses TRBV5-1 with TRBJ1-1; D is perhaps TRBD1 (6 bases). The CDR3 covers 14 residues. Germline values: CDR1 SGHRS, CDR2 YFSETQ. Trimming pared 2 bases from V and 4 bases from J, leaving 12 bases between. For the CDR3, the DNA is TGCGCCAGCAGCTTACAGGGTTTGGGCACTGAAGCTTTCTTT. Protein product: CASSLQGLGTEAFF.

This clone was observed once. This chain uses TRBV18 with TRBJ1-2, with TRBD1 as a possible D gene (6 bases). CDR1 and CDR2 (germline): KGHSH, LQKENI. The CDR3 covers 13 residues. V was cut by 3 bases and J by 4 bases, with 9 bases left in between. The CDR3 DNA is TGTGCCAGCTCACCGGACAGTGGCTATGGCTACACCTTC. Its translation: CASSPDSGYGYTF.

This clone came up a few times. The chain uses TRBV10-3 and TRBJ1-1; TRBD1 is a possible D gene (5 bases). CDR1 is ENHRY and CDR2 is SYGVKD in the germline V gene. V was trimmed by 4 bases and J by 5 bases, leaving 17 bases between them. There are 15 residues in the CDR3. DNA for the CDR3: TGTGCCATCAGTGGACCTCTCCAGGGATGGACTGAAGCTTTCTTT. Encoded protein: CAISGPLQGWTEAFF.

The genes are TRBV7-6 and TRBJ1-1, with 7 positions matching TRBD1. Germline V gene lookup returns CDR1 SGHVS and CDR2 FNYEAQ. The CDR3 runs 14 residues. Trimming at V came to 3 bases and at J to 4 bases, leaving 5 bases not matched to a gene. The CDR3 spells CASSFDRDGTEAFF. The CDR3 nucleotides read TGTGCCAGCAGCTTTGACAGGGATGGCACTGAAGCTTTCTTT.

This clone was detected only a few times. V usage is TRBV2 and J usage is TRBJ1-5; D remains ambiguous. This CDR3 comprises 14 residues. V lost 4 bases to trimming and J lost 10 bases, with 17 bases between them. Germline CDR1 and CDR2: SNHLY and FYNNEI. CDR3 nucleotide sequence: TGTGCCAGCAGTGGAAGACAAAAAAGACTACCCCAGCATTTT. As protein: CASSGRQKRLPQHF. Drawing the rest from reference TRBV2 and TRBJ1-5, the complete variable domain is EPEVTQTPSHQVTQMGQEVILRCVPISNHLYFYWYRQILGQKVEFLVSFYNNEISEKSEIFDDQFSVERPDGSNFTLKIRSTKLEDSAMYFCASSGRQKRLPQHFGDGTRLSIL.

The J gene is TRBJ2-1, the V gene TRBV7-8; 7 nucleotides line up with TRBD2. V dropped 5 bases and J dropped 2; count of bases not matched to a gene: 9. This CDR3 contains 16 residues. Germline assignment: CDR1 SGHVS and CDR2 FQNEAQ. Written as DNA, the CDR3 is TGTGCCAGCAGCGCTCGTACCGGGACTACCTACAATGAGCAGTTCTTC. As protein: CASSARTGTTYNEQFF.

This sequence joins TRBV18 and TRBJ1-2, with unresolved D. CDR3 length equals 13 residues. Germline values: CDR1 KGHSH, CDR2 LQKENI. V was pared by 2 bases and J by 6 bases, with 10 bases between. In DNA form, the CDR3 reads TGTGCCAGCTCACCATCGGAGAGGGATGGCTACACCTTC. Amino acid sequence: CASSPSERDGYTF.

This clone showed up just a few times. V gene TRBV18 combines with J gene TRBJ2-7, with a weak D call TRBD2 (5 bases). Germline assignment: CDR1 KGHSH and CDR2 LQKENI. V lost 3 bases and J 9 bases, leaving 15 bases between the germline ends. CDR3 length: 13 amino acids. As DNA, the CDR3 is TGTGCCAGCTCACCCTCGGCGGGTAAAGGGCAGTACTTC. Amino acid sequence: CASSPSAGKGQYF.

The chain combines TRBV29-1 with TRBJ1-2; 7 nucleotides match TRBD1. After removal of 4 bases from V and 3 bases from J, the junction contained 5 bases not matched to a gene. Germline assignment: CDR1 SQVTM and CDR2 ANQGSEA. The CDR3 extends over 13 amino acids. The CDR3 DNA reads as TGCAGCGTTGTTGACAGGGTGGACTATGGCTACACCTTC. Protein sequence: CSVVDRVDYGYTF.

The gene calls are TRBV5-1 and TRBJ2-5; D is unresolved. Germline V gene data show CDR1 as SGHRS and CDR2 as YFSETQ. V gave up 5 bases and J gave up 1 base, with 12 bases separating them. This CDR3 is 14 amino acids long. The CDR3 DNA is TGCGCCAGCAGGCCGAGCTGGGCCCAAGAGACCCAGTACTTC. Its protein is CASRPSWAQETQYF.

The rearrangement joins TRBV9 to TRBJ1-2; D perhaps matches TRBD1 (5 bases). This CDR3 spans 15 amino acids. Germline CDR1 is SGDLS and CDR2 is YYNGEE. V was trimmed by 3 bases and J by 5 bases, leaving 17 bases between them. CDR3 region: CASSGTGSKSYGYTF. The CDR3 DNA is TGTGCCAGCAGCGGAACAGGCTCTAAATCGTATGGCTACACCTTC.

The CDR3 loop is CASSSVEVGGYTF. Here the CDR3 DNA reads TGTGCCAGCAGCAGCGTGGAGGTCGGGGGCTACACCTTC. The rearrangement links TRBV6-6 to TRBJ1-2; D is undetermined. The CDR3 is made up of 13 amino acids. V was trimmed by 6 bases and J by 8 bases, leaving 16 bases between them. Germline V CDR1 and CDR2: MNHNY, SVGAGI (reference sequence).

The genes are TRBV12-5 and TRBJ1-1; TRBD1 matches 7 bases. V lost 7 bases to trimming and J lost 3 bases; unmatched junction nucleotides: 5. This CDR3 has 13 amino acids. Germline values: CDR1 LGHNT, CDR2 FRNRAP. The CDR3 protein is CASVGTVDTEAFF. CDR3 nucleotides: TGTGCTAGTGTCGGGACAGTCGACACTGAAGCTTTCTTT.

The rearrangement joins TRBV6-5 to TRBJ1-4, with D uncertain. V was cut by 2 bases and J by 0 bases, with 7 bases left in between. The CDR3 extends over 15 amino acids. Germline CDR1 is MNHEY and CDR2 is SVGAGI. CDR3: CASSYSRATNEKLFF. The CDR3 bases are TGTGCCAGCAGTTACAGCCGTGCAACTAATGAAAAACTGTTTTTT.

This chain links TRBV5-1 with TRBJ1-1; TRBD1 is a possible D gene (5 bases). The CDR3 has 15 residues. CDR1 is SGHRS and CDR2 is YFSETQ in the germline V gene. V shed 0 bases and J shed 2 bases, with 11 bases lying between them. CDR3 nucleotides: TGCGCCAGCAGCTTGGTCGGGACTGATAACACTGAAGCTTTCTTT. This sequence encodes CASSLVGTDNTEAFF.

The sample holds a few counts of this clone. V usage is TRBV6-5 and J usage is TRBJ1-6; weak D call: TRBD1 (5 bases). CDR1 and CDR2 from the germline V gene are MNHEY and SVGAGI. Trimming shortened V by 4 bases and J by 10 bases, and 20 bases separated the two germline ends. CDR3 size: 16 residues. CDR3 sequence reads: CASSFEYRRRDSPLHF. The CDR3 nucleotides read TGTGCCAGCAGTTTCGAATACAGGAGAAGAGACTCACCCCTCCACTTT.

The rearrangement links TRBV4-2 to TRBJ2-3; D is ambiguous. In germline, CDR1 is LGHNA, CDR2 YNFKEQ. This CDR3 spans 14 amino acids. V was cut by 2 bases and J by 4 bases, with 10 bases left in between. The CDR3 sequence is CASSQNSAADTQYF. Written as DNA, the CDR3 is TGTGCCAGCAGCCAAAATAGTGCGGCAGATACGCAGTATTTT.

The chain employs TRBV6-5 and TRBJ1-2, with D tentatively TRBD1 (6 bases). CDR1 and CDR2 from the germline V gene are MNHEY and SVGAGI. With 8 bases removed from V and 1 base from J, the gap between germline ends came to 17 bases. The CDR3 has 15 residues. Here the CDR3 reads CASGRGGRVNYGYTF. DNA for the CDR3: TGTGCCAGCGGAAGAGGGGGGAGGGTTAACTATGGCTACACCTTC.

The rearrangement uses TRBV29-1 and TRBJ2-5; 7 bases fit TRBD1. TRBJ2-7 matches the DNA end more closely, so the J call is doubtful. The CDR3 is made up of 13 amino acids. Germline values: CDR1 SQVTM, CDR2 ANQGSEA. This chain's CDR3 is CSVVKGAAYEQYF. The DNA of the CDR3 is TGCAGCGTTGTTAAGGGGGCCGCCTACGAGCAGTACTTC.